This T cell receptor beta chain was obtained from a study of shared clonotypes between healthy human individuals. In the naive CD8 group, cells lacked CD45RO and were positively selected for CCR7, so terminally differentiated effector memory CD45RA+ cells were left out. Regarding this clone: Its target is not known.

Using immunoSEQ multiplex PCR, the repertoire was profiled, and TCRdb retains in-frame clones only, with some absent. The sample records some 1,900,000 clones, about 95% being singletons. Study conclusions and caveats: Researchers sampled only blood; tissue repertoires likely differ.

Germline V gene sequence: CDR1 LNHDA, CDR2 SQIVND (reference sequence). After removal of 3 bases from V and 5 bases from J, the junction contained 8 bases not matched to a gene. CDR3 length: 15 residues. The rearrangement links TRBV19 to TRBJ2-7; TRBD1 aligns across 9 bases. The sequence was collected from a man younger than 30 in good health. The sample taken for sequencing was naive CD8+ T cells sorted from blood. CDR3 amino acids: CASSIWNRGLNEQYF. As DNA, the CDR3 is TGTGCCAGTAGTATTTGGAACAGGGGGCTGAACGAGCAGTACTTC.